This T cell receptor (beta chain) was retrieved from a study of T cell responses to AZD1222 COVID-19 vaccine. Notes on the study in general: Donor demographics were predominantly white British with a female majority; clonal diversity may be underestimated. Close to half of spike-specific TCRs reportedly recognize unmutated variant regions.

Details on this clone: Its antigen is still unknown.

Method: immunoSEQ multiplex PCR; TCRdb's copy keeps in-frame clones and lacks some. The data hold some 120,000 clones, with around 88% observed a single time. The sample consisted of peripheral blood, taken on day 0 of AZD1222 vaccination. The TCR originated in an adult in good health.

The CDR3 region has the DNA TGTGCCAGCCGAGGCCGGGACAGAGCCTACAATGAGCAGTTCTTC. Its translation: CASRGRDRAYNEQFF. The V gene is TRBV21-1, the J gene TRBJ2-1; no check of the table's D call, TRBD1, against the DNA was made. TRBV21-1 is described as a pseudogene. The CDR3 loop spans 15 amino acids.